These 23 T cell receptor beta chains were all obtained from the same sample, sequenced in a study of T cells in Graves' hyperthyroidism and ophthalmopathy. Researchers took RNA transcripts and amplified the TCR beta CDR3 regions from them. With the HTBI primer set, the TCR CDR3 went through a first round of RT-PCR. Each CDR3 protein is one row after TCRdb ran MiXCR on the multiplex PCR reads. The sample holds fewer than 350,000 distinct CDR3 sequences, roughly 23% seen once. Specimen: blood. Source of these receptors: a woman aged 50 to 65 with Graves' hyperthyroidism.

This clonotype was found many times. This chain connects TRBV18 to TRBJ2-1, with D perhaps given as TRBD1 or TRBD2 (5 bases each). The CDR3 has 13 residues. CDR1 is KGHSH, CDR2 LQKENI, per germline. The V end was cut by 3 bases, the J end by 9 bases, with 12 bases between. The CDR3 loop is CASSPRSGPEQFF. The CDR3 DNA is TGTGCCAGCTCACCCCGATCGGGACCTGAGCAGTTCTTC.

In this sample, this clonotype turned up many times. The gene calls are TRBV3-1 and TRBJ1-2; TRBD1 agrees at 9 bases. Germline-derived CDR1 and CDR2 are LGHDT and YNNKEL (reference sequence). CDR3 length equals 15 residues. V lost 7 bases to trimming and J lost 7 bases; unmatched junction nucleotides: 13. CDR3 sequence: CASNPGQGLRRGYTF. In nucleotides, the CDR3 is TGTGCCAGCAATCCGGGACAGGGTCTACGTCGTGGCTACACCTTC. The whole variable domain, filled in from reference TRBV3-1 and TRBJ1-2, reads DTAVSQTPKYLVTQMGNDKSIKCEQNLGHDTMYWYKQDSKKFLKIMFSYNNKELIINETVPNRFSPKSPDKAHLNLHINSLELGDSAVYFCASNPGQGLRRGYTFGSGTRLTVV.

The gene calls are TRBV20-1 and TRBJ2-7, with TRBD1 as a possible D gene (6 bases). The CDR3 covers 13 residues. The germline V and J ends were trimmed by 5 bases and 7 bases, with 18 bases remaining between them. Germline V gene lookup returns CDR1 DFQATT and CDR2 SNEGSKA (reference sequence). Here the CDR3 DNA reads TGCAGTGCTGCGCCGGGACATCTTATGGAGCAGTACTTC. This sequence encodes CSAAPGHLMEQYF.

The V call is TRBV2, the J call TRBJ2-5; a possible D gene is TRBD2 (6 bases). Looked up from germline, CDR1 is SNHLY and CDR2 is FYNNEI. This CDR3 has 11 amino acids. The ends were cut back, 10 bases at V and 3 bases at J, with 9 bases in the middle. Written as DNA, the CDR3 is TGTGCCACCGGGACTGAAGAGACCCAGTACTTC. Its translation: CATGTEETQYF.

This clonotype was detected only a few times. The genes are TRBV5-4 and TRBJ1-6; 9 positions match TRBD1. Germline V gives CDR1 SGHNT, CDR2 YYREEE (reference sequence). The CDR3 totals 15 residues. Losses at the gene ends were 4 bases for V and 7 bases for J; bases not matched to a gene: 6. The CDR3 loop is CASSSWDRVNSPLHF. The DNA for the CDR3 is TGTGCCAGCAGCAGTTGGGACAGGGTAAATTCACCCCTCCACTTT.

This rearrangement joins TRBV11-2 to TRBJ2-3; the D gene is possibly TRBD2 (6 bases). V was trimmed by 3 bases and J by 6 bases, leaving 16 bases between them. Germline V gives CDR1 SGHAT, CDR2 FQNNGV. The CDR3 is 15 residues long. The CDR3 loop is CASSLEGGISDTQYF. The CDR3 DNA is TGTGCCAGCAGCTTGGAGGGTGGTATATCGGATACGCAGTATTTT.

This clonotype was detected many times. This chain uses TRBV11-2 with TRBJ2-3; D possibly corresponds to TRBD2 (5 bases). This CDR3 spans 15 amino acids. The V gene lost 2 bases and the J gene lost 6 bases, with 15 bases spanning the gap. Germline V lookup: CDR1 SGHAT, CDR2 FQNNGV. This CDR3 reads CASSLNRLGADTQYF. For the CDR3, the DNA is TGTGCCAGCAGCTTAAACCGTTTGGGAGCCGATACGCAGTATTTT.

This clonotype showed up many times. The J gene is TRBJ2-1, the V gene TRBV28; D might be TRBD2 (7 bases). Germline CDR1 is MDHEN and CDR2 is SYDVKM. The V and J ends lost 2 bases and 7 bases respectively, with 15 bases between them. The CDR3 extends over 15 amino acids. The CDR3 region has the DNA TGTGCCAGCAGTTTAAGGGGGGGGGGCCTAAATGAGCAGTTCTTC. Its translation is CASSLRGGGLNEQFF.

For this clonotype: A much larger clone differs by one base, so this may be a read error. The chain combines TRBV10-3 with TRBJ2-2; TRBD1 matches 8 bases. This CDR3 has 14 residues. Germline V gene sequence: CDR1 ENHRY, CDR2 SYGVKD. The V segment lost 6 bases and the J segment 0 bases; nucleotides outside the gene matches: 0. DNA for the CDR3: TGTGCCATCAGACAGGGGGCGAACACCGGGGAGCTGTTTTTT. As protein: CAIRQGANTGELFF.

This clonotype was seen many times. V usage is TRBV3-1 and J usage is TRBJ2-5, with TRBD1 matching 7 bases. Germline CDR1 reads LGHDT; CDR2 reads YNNKEL (reference sequence). CDR3 length equals 14 residues. V dropped 4 bases and J dropped 1; count of bases not matched to a gene: 3. The CDR3 spells CASSLTGPQETQYF. Here the CDR3 DNA reads TGTGCCAGCAGCCTGACAGGGCCCCAAGAGACCCAGTACTTC.

The chain links TRBV20-1 to TRBJ1-5; weak D call: TRBD1 (5 bases). The CDR3 loop spans 15 amino acids. The V gene's germline CDR1 is DFQATT and CDR2 SNEGSKA (reference sequence). V lost 0 bases, J lost 4 bases, and 13 bases lay in between. In DNA form, the CDR3 reads TGCAGTGCTAGAGAGCCCGGGGGGGGAAATCAGCCCCAGCATTTT. This gives the protein CSAREPGGGNQPQHF.

In its sample, this clonotype was seen a few times. The conserved closing phenylalanine or tryptophan is absent in this CDR3, likely reflecting a read error. The chain combines TRBV14 with TRBJ2-2; perhaps TRBD2 as D (5 bases). This CDR3 has 13 residues. Between the trimmed V and J ends, which lost 6 bases and 5 bases, there was a span of 10 bases. Germline CDR1 and CDR2: SGHDN and FVKESK. The CDR3 loop is CASRDGLTGELFL. The CDR3 coding sequence is TGTGCCAGCAGAGACGGACTTACCGGGGAGCTGTTTCTT.

This clonotype was seen many times. This sequence joins TRBV7-9 and TRBJ1-1; D may be TRBD1 (5 bases). The CDR3 extends over 16 amino acids. Germline CDR1 and CDR2: SEHNR and FQNEAQ (reference sequence). Trimming shortened V by 5 bases and J by 0 bases, and 16 bases separated the two germline ends. CDR3 bases: TGTGCCAGCAGCAACGACAGATGGGGTATGAACACTGAAGCTTTCTTT. This sequence encodes CASSNDRWGMNTEAFF. Complete variable domain (other parts from reference TRBV7-9 and TRBJ1-1): DTGVSQNPRHKITKRGQNVTFRCDPISEHNRLYWYRQTLGQGPEFLTYFQNEAQLEKSRLLSDRFSAERPKGSFSTLEIQRTEQGDSAMYLCASSNDRWGMNTEAFFGQGTRLTVV.

The CDR3 region has the DNA TGTGCCAGCAGCGTAGATCTAGCGGGGGGGCTGAGCACAGATACGCAGTATTTT. It specifies CASSVDLAGGLSTDTQYF. The chain has TRBV9 and TRBJ2-3; 12 positions match TRBD2. This CDR3 comprises 18 residues. V dropped 0 bases and J dropped 0; count of bases not matched to a gene: 5. Germline V gene sequence: CDR1 SGDLS, CDR2 YYNGEE.

This clonotype was detected ten times or more. V usage is TRBV6-1 and J usage is TRBJ1-2; no clear D. The CDR3 length is 13 residues. Trimming left V 2 bases short and J 8 bases short, with 12 bases between. Germline CDR1 and CDR2: MNHNS and SASEGT. As DNA, the CDR3 is TGTGCCAGCAGTGAAACGCTCCTTGGAGGCTACACCTTC. Amino acid sequence: CASSETLLGGYTF.

In this sample, this clonotype turned up many times. V usage is TRBV20-1 and J usage is TRBJ1-1, with D unresolved. The germline V and J ends were trimmed by 6 bases and 1 base, with 6 bases remaining between them. From germline, CDR1 is DFQATT and CDR2 SNEGSKA (reference sequence). This CDR3 contains 11 residues. CDR3 sequence (DNA): TGCAGTGCAAAACAGAACACTGAAGCTTTCTTT. This codes for CSAKQNTEAFF.

The gene calls are TRBV19 and TRBJ2-2; D perhaps matches TRBD1 (5 bases). Per the germline V gene, CDR1 is LNHDA and CDR2 is SQIVND (reference sequence). Trimming removed 0 bases from V and 6 bases from J, with 8 bases in between. The CDR3 is made up of 14 amino acids. CDR3 nucleotides: TGTGCCAGTAGTATAGAGGCAGGGTCCGGGGAGCTGTTTTTT. Translated, it gives CASSIEAGSGELFF.

This clonotype was seen ten or more times. This chain connects TRBV6-5 to TRBJ2-3, with D possibly matching TRBD2 (6 bases). Germline values: CDR1 MNHEY, CDR2 SVGAGI. Trimming removed 0 bases at V and 4 bases at J, with 8 bases between. CDR3 length: 14 residues. CDR3 nucleotides: TGTGCCAGCAGTTACTCGCGGGGCGCAGATACGCAGTATTTT. The encoded protein is CASSYSRGADTQYF.

This clonotype was recorded many times. J is TRBJ1-3 and V is TRBV30; D is uncertain. Germline V gene data show CDR1 as GTSNPN and CDR2 as SVGIG (reference sequence). This CDR3 has 11 amino acids. V shed 6 bases and J shed 9 bases, with 12 bases lying between them. The CDR3 sequence: CACHIRSTIYF. The CDR3 DNA sequence: TGTGCCTGTCATATTCGGAGCACCATATATTTT.

This clonotype was picked up many times. The genes are TRBV28 and TRBJ2-7; 7 bases align to TRBD1. V shed 6 bases, J shed 9 bases, and the junction held 20 bases outside the gene matches. The germline V gene encodes CDR1 MDHEN and CDR2 SYDVKM. The CDR3 is made up of 16 amino acids. The CDR3 bases are TGTGCCAGCAGCTCCCCAGGGGGAGACAGGGTTCTGGGGCAGTACTTC. Its protein is CASSSPGGDRVLGQYF. The variable domain in full, with the rest retrieved from reference TRBV28 and TRBJ2-7, is DVKVTQSSRYLVKRTGEKVFLECVQDMDHENMFWYRQDPGLGLRLIYFSYDVKMKEKGDIPEGYSVSREKKERFSLILESASTNQTSMYLCASSSPGGDRVLGQYFGPGTRLTVT.

The chain recombines TRBV20-1 with TRBJ2-7, with 7 positions matching TRBD1. Germline V lookup: CDR1 DFQATT, CDR2 SNEGSKA (reference sequence). There are 18 residues in the CDR3. Germline trimming cut 1 base from V and 7 bases from J; bases unmatched to any gene: 22. For the CDR3, the DNA is TGCAGTGCTAGAGCGATTACGCGACAGGGATGCATCCCGGGTGAGCAGTACTTC. As protein: CSARAITRQGCIPGEQYF.

This clonotype appeared many times. The CDR3 sequence is CASSFSGGASGANVLTF. CDR3 in DNA: TGTGCCAGCAGTTTCAGCGGGGGGGCCTCTGGGGCCAACGTCCTGACTTTC. This chain joins TRBV12-3 or TRBV12-4 and TRBJ2-6; 10 bases map to TRBD2. CDR3 length equals 17 residues. The V gene end was trimmed by 3 bases and the J gene end by 0 bases; junction bases not matched to a gene: 2.

This clonotype was observed at least ten times. The chain has TRBV5-1 and TRBJ2-1, with D maybe TRBD2 (6 bases). Germline lookup yields CDR1 SGHRS and CDR2 YFSETQ. This CDR3 has 15 residues. The V gene lost 0 bases and the J gene lost 3 bases, with 10 bases spanning the gap. The CDR3 region is CASSLEEGSYNEQFF. The CDR3 DNA follows: TGCGCCAGCAGCTTGGAGGAGGGTAGCTACAATGAGCAGTTCTTC.